The entry below describes one TCR beta chain. Antigen: not known. Input per TCR library consisted of approximately 3,500 ng of total RNA. TCRdb reprocessed the 5' RACE reads and reports one entry per CDR3 protein, with no DNA. This repertoire includes some 300,000 distinct CDR3 sequences. This sample stems from a study of monozygotic twins with inflammatory bowel disease. General study results and limits: People with IBD had fewer clonotypes in common with others than healthy twins did, especially with disease activity. T cell subtypes that differed could not be told apart.

Germline assignment: CDR1 SGHRS and CDR2 YFSETQ. The CDR3 runs to 12 residues. The V and J genes are TRBV5-1 and TRBJ2-7; checking the TCRdb D call of TRBD1 is not possible without DNA. The sequence was obtained from a human donor with ulcerative colitis or Crohn's disease, or a healthy co-twin of an affected twin (not recorded which). The sequencing input was blood. CDR3 protein: CASSLAGGEQYF.